These 4 T cell receptor beta chains originate from one sample sequenced in a study of control samples from healthy donors and cancer patients. The assay was immunoSEQ multiplex PCR, and TCRdb's table has in-frame clones only and misses some. The sample contains some 130,000 clones, about 95% of which appear only once. What was sequenced was blood. The origin of the receptors is a man aged 25-40 years in good health.

V and J are TRBV4-1 and TRBJ1-1; tentatively, D is TRBD1 (6 bases). Germline values: CDR1 MGHRA, CDR2 YSYEKL. The CDR3 contains 14 residues. Trimming left V 1 base short and J 6 bases short, with 12 bases between. This CDR3 is CASSQAISGAEAFF. CDR3 sequence (DNA): TGCGCCAGCAGCCAAGCCATATCAGGGGCTGAAGCTTTCTTT.

Here the CDR3 DNA reads TGTGCCAGCAGAAGGACAGGCGGTCCCACAGATACGCAGTATTTT. This codes for CASRRTGGPTDTQYF. J is TRBJ2-3 and V is TRBV6-4; TRBD1 agrees at 7 bases. The J segment lost 2 bases and the V segment lost 6 bases, leaving 8 bases of the junction unmatched. The V gene's germline CDR1 is MRHNA and CDR2 SNTAGT. CDR3 size: 15 residues.

This clone is a singleton in its sample. This chain connects TRBV7-8 to TRBJ1-2; no clear D. The CDR3 extends over 15 amino acids. CDR1 and CDR2 (germline): SGHVS, FQNEAQ. Trimming removed 5 bases at V and 8 bases at J, with 21 bases between. CDR3: CASSPFLGDNDGYTF. DNA of the CDR3: TGTGCCAGCAGCCCATTTCTCGGGGATAACGACGGCTACACCTTC.

The chain is built from TRBV6-2 or TRBV6-3 and TRBJ1-1; D unresolved. Germline loops: CDR1 MNHEY, CDR2 SVGEGT. This CDR3 spans 15 amino acids. Trimming left V 0 bases short and J 5 bases short, with 13 bases between. The CDR3 nucleotides read TGTGCCAGCAGTTACTCGGACCGGGCTGGGACTGAAGCTTTCTTT. Protein product: CASSYSDRAGTEAFF.